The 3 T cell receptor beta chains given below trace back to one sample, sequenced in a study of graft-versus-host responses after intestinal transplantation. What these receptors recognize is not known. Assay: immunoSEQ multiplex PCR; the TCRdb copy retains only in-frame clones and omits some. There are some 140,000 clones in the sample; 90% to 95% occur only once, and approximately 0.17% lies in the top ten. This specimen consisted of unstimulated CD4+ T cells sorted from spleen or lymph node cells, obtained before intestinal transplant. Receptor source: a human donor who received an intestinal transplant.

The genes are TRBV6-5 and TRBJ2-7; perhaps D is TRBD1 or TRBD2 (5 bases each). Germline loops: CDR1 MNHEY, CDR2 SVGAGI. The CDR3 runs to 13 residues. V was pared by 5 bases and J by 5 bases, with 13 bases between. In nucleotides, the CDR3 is TGTGCCAGCAGTAACACTAGGGGCCACGAGCAGTACTTC. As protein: CASSNTRGHEQYF.

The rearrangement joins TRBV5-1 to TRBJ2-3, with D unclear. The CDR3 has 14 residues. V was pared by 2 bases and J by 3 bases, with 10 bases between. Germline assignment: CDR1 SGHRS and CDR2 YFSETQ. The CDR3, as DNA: TGCGCCAGCAGCTTTGACGGACGGACAGATACGCAGTATTTT. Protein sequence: CASSFDGRTDTQYF.

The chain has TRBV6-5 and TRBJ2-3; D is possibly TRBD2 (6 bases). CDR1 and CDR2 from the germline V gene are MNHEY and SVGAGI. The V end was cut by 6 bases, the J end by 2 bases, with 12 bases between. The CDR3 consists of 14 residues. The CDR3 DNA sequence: TGTGCCAGCAGCTATAGGGGACTCACAGATACGCAGTATTTT. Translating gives CASSYRGLTDTQYF.